This T cell receptor beta chain was recorded in a study of blood T cell repertoires in COVID-19. At the level of the study: Spain, Italy and the United States supplied samples that represented acute and convalescent COVID-19. T cells, B-cell-depleted T cells, or PBMCs provided the cDNA or gDNA that served as material.

How the authors handled the data: Amplification with reference gene primers provided the estimates of nucleated cell counts. Libraries were prepared by immunoSEQ multiplex PCR; TCRdb keeps only in-frame clonotypes and omits some of them. D and trimming come from the DNA, and the V and J calls and clone size come from that table. The table lists around 58,000 clones, about 90% of them singletons. V was clipped by 8 bases and J by 7 bases; unmatched bases: 13. This CDR3 is 14 amino acids long. CDR1 is LNHDA and CDR2 is SQIVND in the germline V gene (reference sequence). This TCR was sampled from a woman between 55 and 75 years old with active or convalescent COVID-19. The specimen was peripheral blood. The rearrangement uses TRBV19 and TRBJ1-1; the match to TRBD1 covers 7 bases. CDR3 bases: TGTGCCAGTGGGACAGAGTGGGGCTCTGGTGAAGCTTTCTTT. As protein: CASGTEWGSGEAFF.